Listed below are T cell receptor beta chains from one sample, sequenced in a study of regulatory T cells in long-lasting Graves disease. MiXCR, applied by TCRdb to the multiplex PCR reads, yields one record per CDR3 protein. Of about 560,000 distinct CDR3 sequences in the sample, approximately 16% were seen once. A further study also used this sample, focusing on T cells in Graves' hyperthyroidism and ophthalmopathy.

Sequenced material: peripheral blood mononuclear cells (PBMCs), taken at new diagnosis, from a patient treated with antithyroid drugs. The receptors here all came from a young man with Graves disease. The CDR3 runs from the conserved cysteine through the conserved F or W. D genes are given only for firm matches. Clone size is not always given. Where it is, it says once, few, many or a class for expanded clones.

D gene,clone size,J gene,V gene,CDR3 DNA,CDR3 protein
TRBD1,.,TRBJ1-5,TRBV5-6,TGTGCCAGCAGCCAGGGGGTCAGGAGGTCACAGCCCCAGCATTTT,CASSQGVRRSQPQHF
.,many,TRBJ2-1,TRBV15,TGTGCCACCAGCTCGTTTAGCGGCCGTGAGCAGTTCTTC,CATSSFSGREQFF
TRBD1,few,TRBJ2-3,TRBV28,TGTGCCAGCAGTCCCCCCGGGACAGGGGCAGATACGCAGTATTTT,CASSPPGTGADTQYF
.,few,TRBJ2-7,TRBV9,TGTGCCAGCAGCGTAGAAGGGACGGTCTCCTACGAGCAGTACTTC,CASSVEGTVSYEQYF
.,.,TRBJ1-1,TRBV28,TGTGCCAGCACGAGGTGGAACACTGAAGCTTTCTTT,CASTRWNTEAFF
TRBD1,many,TRBJ2-7,TRBV6-1,TGTGCCAGCAGTGACGCCGGACAGGGGAAACCCTACGAGCAGTACTTC,CASSDAGQGKPYEQYF
TRBD2,many,TRBJ2-5,TRBV20-1,TGCAGTGCTAGATCTCTAGCGGAGCCGTCCCAAGAGACCCAGTACTTC,CSARSLAEPSQETQYF
TRBD1,.,TRBJ1-1,TRBV5-1,TGCGCCAGCAGCTTGGGGCAGGGGGGTCGGACTGAAGCTTTCTTT,CASSLGQGGRTEAFF
TRBD1,many,TRBJ2-1,TRBV7-3,TGTGCCAGCAGTGCGGGACAGGGGAGGGGTGGGGACAATGAGCAGTTCTTC,CASSAGQGRGGDNEQFF
TRBD2,.,TRBJ2-1,TRBV3-1,TGTGCCAGCAGCCAAGGTCCGGGAGGTCCCTACAATGAGCAGTTCTTC,CASSQGPGGPYNEQFF
.,few,TRBJ2-1,TRBV20-1,TGCAGTGCTAGGTCGGAACAGGGTATTTACAATGAGCAGTTCTTC,CSARSEQGIYNEQFF
.,many,TRBJ2-5,TRBV4-1,TGCGCCAGCAGCCAGCCTAGGAAGACCCAGTACTTC,CASSQPRKTQYF
.,few,TRBJ2-1,TRBV20-1,TGCAGTGCTAGAGATAAGGAGGACCCTTACAATGAGCAGTTCTTC,CSARDKEDPYNEQFF
TRBD2,many,TRBJ2-7,TRBV5-1,TGCGCCAGCAGCAGCGATAGCGGGAGTGCTTACGAGCAGTACTTC,CASSSDSGSAYEQYF
TRBD1,many,TRBJ2-1,TRBV7-8,TGTGCCAGCAGCCCGCGACAGGGGACGGGGTACAATGAGCAGTTCTTC,CASSPRQGTGYNEQFF
.,many,TRBJ2-7,TRBV30,TGTGCCTGGAGTGTCGGGAGTACCTACGAGCAGTACTTC,CAWSVGSTYEQYF
.,.,TRBJ1-1,TRBV28,TGTGCCAGCAGCCTTCAGTGGGGCGAAGCTTTCTTT,CASSLQWGEAFF
.,.,TRBJ1-5,TRBV19,TGTGCCGGTAGTATCACGGGGTACGGCAATCAGCCCCAGCATTTT,CAGSITGYGNQPQHF
TRBD1,.,TRBJ1-2,TRBV29-1,TGCAGCGTTGATCCGAGGGGGACAGGAAAGTATGACTACACCTTC,CSVDPRGTGKYDYTF
TRBD2,.,TRBJ2-1,TRBV27,TGTGCCGGCAGTTTATTGGGATCGGGGGGGAATGAGCAGTTCTTC,CAGSLLGSGGNEQFF
.,many,TRBJ2-5,TRBV7-2,TGTGCCAGCAGCTTTTACGGGACGCAAGAGACCCAGTACTTC,CASSFYGTQETQYF
.,many,TRBJ1-2,TRBV20-1,TGCAGCGGGAGGGACAACCAGAGGAGCTATGGCTACACCTTC,CSGRDNQRSYGYTF
.,many,TRBJ2-1,TRBV3-1,TGTGCCAGCAGCCGTCCCGGGACTGAGCAGTTCTTC,CASSRPGTEQFF
.,many,TRBJ2-3,TRBV6-2/TRBV6-3,TGTGCCAGCAGTTATACGTCTCTTCCAGATACGCAGTATTTT,CASSYTSLPDTQYF
TRBD1,few,TRBJ1-4,TRBV5-1,TGCGCCAGCAGCAGACAGGGGACAGATAATGAAAAACTGTTTTTT,CASSRQGTDNEKLFF
TRBD1,.,TRBJ1-1,TRBV6-5,TGTGCCAGCAGTTACTCGACAGGGCGAGCTTGGAACACTGAAGCTTTCTTT,CASSYSTGRAWNTEAFF
.,many,TRBJ2-7,TRBV11-2,TGTGCCAGCAGCTTAGCGGACGGAAGGTCCTACGAGCAGTACTTC,CASSLADGRSYEQYF
TRBD1,.,TRBJ1-1,TRBV19,TGTGCCAGTCGGACAGGGAGGATGAACACTGAAGCTTTCTTT,CASRTGRMNTEAFF
.,many,TRBJ2-1,TRBV12-3/TRBV12-4,TGTGCCAGCAGCTTTAGTTTAACCCTACAAAATGAGCAGTTCTTC,CASSFSLTLQNEQFF
TRBD1,many,TRBJ2-3,TRBV5-4,TGTGCCAGCAGCTTAGGGACAGCGATCACAGATACGCAGTATTTT,CASSLGTAITDTQYF
TRBD2,few,TRBJ2-1,TRBV6-9,TGTGCCTTACCGGCTGCGGGAGTGTTTTACAATGAGCAGTTCTTC,CALPAAGVFYNEQFF
TRBD2,few,TRBJ2-7,TRBV14,TGTGCCAGCAGCCTTCGGACTAGCGGGTACTACGAGCAGTACTTC,CASSLRTSGYYEQYF
.,.,TRBJ2-2,TRBV29-1,TGCAGCGTTGAATTAGGGTATTCGGCCGGGGAGCTGTTTTTT,CSVELGYSAGELFF
.,few,TRBJ1-1,TRBV20-1,TGCAGTGCTCAGGACAGCCTGAACACTGAAGCTTTCTTT,CSAQDSLNTEAFF
.,many,TRBJ2-7,TRBV27,TGTGCCACTCGACCCGGCGGACCCTCTCGCGAGCAGTACTTC,CATRPGGPSREQYF
.,few,TRBJ2-7,TRBV20-1,TGCAGTGCTATGCACCTACACACCTACGAGCAGTACTTC,CSAMHLHTYEQYF
TRBD2,few,TRBJ2-3,TRBV20-1,TGCAGCGAGACTAGCGGGAACACAGATACGCAGTATTTT,CSETSGNTDTQYF
.,few,TRBJ1-4,TRBV28,TGTGCCAGCAGTTTAGTCGCCGAGGATGAGGAAAAACTGTTTTTT,CASSLVAEDEEKLFF
.,.,TRBJ2-3,TRBV2,TGTGCCGGCGAGCGGTACCCCAGGGATACGCAGTATTTT,CAGERYPRDTQYF
.,many,TRBJ1-2,TRBV30,TGTGCCTGGAGTGATGACCGGAGGAACTATGGCTACACCTTC,CAWSDDRRNYGYTF
TRBD1,.,TRBJ1-2,TRBV6-1,TGTGCCAGCAGAGGAGGGACAGGGAAAGGCTACACCTTC,CASRGGTGKGYTF
.,few,TRBJ1-6,TRBV20-1,TGCAGTGCGCCTCCCCCGGTGGGGAGAAGCTCCTATAATTCACCCCTCCACTTT,CSAPPPVGRSSYNSPLHF